This T cell receptor beta chain was captured by sequencing in a study of tumor-infiltrating lymphocytes in primary liver carcinoma. General study results and limits: Tumor region pairs showed greater overlap than either tumor-adjacent or tumor-blood pairs did. Tumor top-250-clone fraction significantly exceeded that of blood (p = 0.039).

A constant-region primer served to make TCR beta cDNA from around 540 ng total RNA. TCR beta libraries came from three nested multiplex PCR rounds using slightly modified ARM-PCR. The first two PCR rounds used TRBV1-TRBV30 forward primers with a C-beta reverse primer, about 10 cycles each. MiXCR, applied by TCRdb to the multiplex PCR reads, yields one record per CDR3 protein. This table holds roughly 190,000 distinct CDR3 sequences, around four fifths found once. Total RNA and DNA came together from roughly 20-30 mg of bulk tissue without cell sorting. Every one of the tumor samples had a viable tumor cell content above 75%. Germline CDR1 reads MNHEY; CDR2 reads SVGEGT. The CDR3 is 15 residues long. A note on this clonotype: The target antigen is unknown. Given the absence of the conserved phenylalanine or tryptophan at the CDR3 end, a read error is likely.

The chain has TRBV6-2 or TRBV6-3 and TRBJ2-1; no clear D gene. Sequencing was carried out using tumor tissue from primary liver carcinoma. The receptor was derived from a man aged 35-49 years with primary liver carcinoma and hepatitis B virus infection. The CDR3 region is CASKSTWGSHNKQFI. The CDR3 bases are TGTGCCAGCAAGTCTACATGGGGATCGCACAATAAGCAGTTCATC.